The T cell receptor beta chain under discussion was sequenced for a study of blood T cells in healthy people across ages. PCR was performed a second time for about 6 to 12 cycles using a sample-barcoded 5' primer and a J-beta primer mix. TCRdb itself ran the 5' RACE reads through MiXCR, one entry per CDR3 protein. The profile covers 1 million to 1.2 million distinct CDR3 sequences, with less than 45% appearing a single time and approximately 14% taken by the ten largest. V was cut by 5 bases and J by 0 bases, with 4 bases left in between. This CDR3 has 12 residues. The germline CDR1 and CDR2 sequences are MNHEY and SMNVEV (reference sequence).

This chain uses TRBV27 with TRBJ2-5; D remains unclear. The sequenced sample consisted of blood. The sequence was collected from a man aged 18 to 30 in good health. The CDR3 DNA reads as TGTGCCAGCAGTACTAACCAAGAGACCCAGTACTTC. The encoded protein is CASSTNQETQYF.